This TCR beta chain was observed in a study of blood T cell repertoires in COVID-19. Libraries were prepared by immunoSEQ multiplex PCR; TCRdb keeps only in-frame clonotypes and omits some of them. The table has 250,000 to 300,000 clones, around 81% seen once. From germline, CDR1 is LGHDT and CDR2 YNNKEL (reference sequence). The CDR3 has 16 amino acids. Trimming took 1 base from V and 6 from J; bases not matched to a gene: 5. The specimen was peripheral blood. The V and J genes are TRBV3-1 (or the pseudogene TRBV3-2) and TRBJ2-1, with TRBD2 matching over 11 bases. This clonotype was sampled from a woman aged 55-69 years with active or convalescent COVID-19. For the CDR3, the DNA is TGTGCCAGCAGCCAAGTTATTAGCGGGGGGGGCAATGAGCAGTTCTTC. It codes for CASSQVISGGGNEQFF.